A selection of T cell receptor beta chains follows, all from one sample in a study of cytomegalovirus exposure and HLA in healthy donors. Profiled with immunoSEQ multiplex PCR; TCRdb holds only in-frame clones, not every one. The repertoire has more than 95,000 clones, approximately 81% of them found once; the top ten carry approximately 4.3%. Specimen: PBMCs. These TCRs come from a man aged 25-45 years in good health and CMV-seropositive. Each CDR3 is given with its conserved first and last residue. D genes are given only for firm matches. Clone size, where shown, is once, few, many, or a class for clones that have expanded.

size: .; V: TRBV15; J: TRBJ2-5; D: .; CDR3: CATSRAAGETQYF; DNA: TGTGCCACCAGCAGAGCCGCCGGGGAGACCCAGTACTTC
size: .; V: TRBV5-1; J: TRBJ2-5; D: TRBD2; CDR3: CASGTSGGSQETQYF; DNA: TGCGCCAGCGGGACTAGCGGGGGCTCGCAAGAGACCCAGTACTTC
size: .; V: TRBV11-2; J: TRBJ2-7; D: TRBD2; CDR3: CASSGIRGSPEQYF; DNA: TGTGCCAGCAGCGGAATACGCGGGAGTCCCGAGCAGTACTTC
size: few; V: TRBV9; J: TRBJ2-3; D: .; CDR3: CASSERNKPNTQYF; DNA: TGTGCCAGCAGTGAGAGGAACAAACCTAATACGCAGTATTTT
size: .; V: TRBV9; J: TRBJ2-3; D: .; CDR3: CASSVATPSVGTDTQYF; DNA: TGTGCCAGCAGCGTAGCTACCCCTAGCGTTGGCACAGATACGCAGTATTTT
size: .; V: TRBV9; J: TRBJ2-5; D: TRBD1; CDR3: CASSAVTGGLETQYF; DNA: TGTGCCAGCAGCGCGGTGACAGGGGGCCTTGAGACCCAGTACTTC
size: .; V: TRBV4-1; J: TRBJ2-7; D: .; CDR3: CASSQDGLYSYEQYF; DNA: TGCGCCAGCAGCCAAGATGGCCTGTACTCCTACGAGCAGTACTTC
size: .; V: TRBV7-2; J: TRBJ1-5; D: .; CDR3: CASRSGLNQPQHF; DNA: TGTGCCAGCCGCTCCGGACTCAATCAGCCCCAGCATTTT
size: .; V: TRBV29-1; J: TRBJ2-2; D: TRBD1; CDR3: CSVQQGAYTGELFF; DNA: TGCAGCGTCCAACAGGGGGCTTACACCGGGGAGCTGTTTTTT
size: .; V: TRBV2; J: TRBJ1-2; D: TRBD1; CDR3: CASRETGLTYGYTF; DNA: TGTGCCAGCAGGGAGACAGGGTTGACCTATGGCTATACCTTC